This TCR beta chain was profiled in a study of post-analysis software for immune sequencing data. Background on the study: Some patients lacked subtype; others had relapsing-remitting, secondary progressive or progressive-relapsing disease. Whole-study results and caveats: The study found significantly lower normalized Chao1 diversity in multiple sclerosis patients than in controls. Comparison of patients with controls showed 4 to 6 TRBV segments more frequent in patients, TRBV5-6, TRBV5-1 and TRBV20-1 among them.

Unique molecular identifiers were present in the TCR beta cDNA libraries. TCRdb ran MiXCR on the PCR reads and lists one entry per CDR3 protein. Seen here are approximately 360,000 distinct CDR3 sequences, approximately 38% observed once, and the top ten hold over 10%. As concerns this clonotype: The antigen is not known. The junction departs from the called germline gene at one end, perhaps through a read error.

The CDR3 sequence is 14 residues long. The V gene's germline CDR1 is LNHNV and CDR2 YYDKDF (reference sequence). Sequenced input: blood. This clonotype was obtained from a girl between 5 and 17 years old with multiple sclerosis. This chain connects TRBV15 to TRBJ1-5, with D perhaps matching TRBD1 (5 bases). This chain's CDR3 is CVTSRDKGGGPQHF. In DNA form, the CDR3 reads TGTGTCACCAGCAGAGATAAGGGTGGGGGGCCCCAGCATTTT. Variable domain in full (rest from reference TRBV15 and TRBJ1-5): DAMVIQNPRYQVTQFGKPVTLSCSQTLNHNVMYWYQQKSSQAPKLLFHYYDKDFNNEADTPDNFQSRRPNTSFCFLDIRSPGLGDTAMYLCVTSRDKGGGPQHFGDGTRLSIL.